Reported below is one T cell receptor beta chain. Antigen specificity is unknown. This sample is part of a study of T-cell memory formation after mild COVID-19. The CDR3 spans 13 residues. Trimming shortened V by 4 bases and J by 3 bases, and 6 bases separated the two germline ends. Germline CDR1 SNHLY, CDR2 FYNNEI. TCRdb reanalysed the 5' RACE reads using MiXCR and keeps one entry per CDR3 protein. This repertoire shows some 130,000 distinct CDR3 sequences, about 17% found once; its top ten account for more than 11%. Study-wide findings and caveats: Contracting clones from day 15 to 85 showed balanced CD4/CD8; later expanders favored CD4+. Second-wave clones peaking on day 37 lacked confirmed SARS-CoV-2 specificity. In pre-infection memory, a portion of responding clones appeared, which suggested that cross-reactive memory joined.

The sample was PBMCs or a T cell subset sorted from them (not recorded which). The chain combines TRBV2 with TRBJ2-2, with D possibly being TRBD1 (5 bases). This receptor was obtained from an adult woman who had mild COVID-19 (a few samples of this study predate the infection). Cell type and time point are not known. CDR3 sequence: CASSGGHTGELFF. In nucleotides, the CDR3 is TGTGCCAGCAGTGGGGGCCACACCGGGGAGCTGTTTTTT. Full variable domain (remainder filled in from reference TRBV2 and TRBJ2-2): EPEVTQTPSHQVTQMGQEVILRCVPISNHLYFYWYRQILGQKVEFLVSFYNNEISEKSEIFDDQFSVERPDGSNFTLKIRSTKLEDSAMYFCASSGGHTGELFFGEGSRLTVL.